The clone carrying this TCR beta chain was seen more than once but under ten times. Its matching antigen is unknown. It may be a read error: a sequence one base away is much more abundant. Absence of ophthalmopathy progression within 18 months defined stable Graves' hyperthyroidism. The authors obtained PBMCs from more than 9.5 ml of fresh peripheral blood. RNA transcripts gave rise to amplified TCR beta CDR3 regions. The TCR CDR3 first-round RT-PCR relied on the HTBI primer set. TCRdb independently ran MiXCR on the multiplex PCR reads; one entry per CDR3 protein. The sample yields about 560,000 distinct CDR3 sequences, roughly 15% seen once. This sample was included in a study of T cells in Graves' hyperthyroidism and ophthalmopathy. Notes on the study in general: The majority of expanded thyroid clonotypes above 0.001 also appeared in blood.

Trimming left V 2 bases short and J 6 bases short, with 11 bases between. The germline V gene has CDR1 MDHEN and CDR2 SYDVKM. The CDR3 is 14 residues long. Sequenced sample: blood. The chain carries TRBV28 and TRBJ2-1, with D maybe TRBD1 (6 bases). This TCR was recovered from a woman aged 40-49 years with Graves' hyperthyroidism. The CDR3 DNA is TGTGCCAGCAGTTTAACAGGGTATGGCAATGAGCAGTTCTTC. The encoded protein is CASSLTGYGNEQFF.